This TCR beta chain was profiled in a study of regulatory T cells in long-lasting Graves disease. The TCR beta library used iRepertoire HTBI primers with Arm-PCR amplification of CDR3. TCRdb analysed the multiplex PCR reads with MiXCR anew, one entry per CDR3 protein. This repertoire shows more than 650,000 distinct CDR3 sequences, 25% to 35% found once; its top ten account for about 42%. Trimming took off 8 bases at V and 1 base at J, with 12 bases between the two ends. This CDR3 is built from 13 residues. Germline loops: CDR1 MNHNS, CDR2 SASEGT. Regarding the study as a whole: Persistent Graves' patients showed less TCR diversity than newly diagnosed patients showed. TRBV28, TRBJ1-2 and TRBJ2-5 were favored in persistent disease. Owing to a sample size that was small, accuracy may have been reduced.

On this clonotype itself: Its target is not known.

Time point here: persistent/refractory GD, antithyroid drugs over 5 years with positive TRAb. RNA from PBMCs was the source of the TCR library. The sequence came from a female donor with Graves disease. The chain couples TRBV6-1 to TRBJ2-7, with D perhaps TRBD1 (5 bases). The sequencing here drew on peripheral blood mononuclear cells (PBMCs), taken when the disease was refractory, from a patient treated with antithyroid drugs. CDR3 coding DNA: TGTGCCAGCGCGGCAGGGCCTTCCTACGAGCAGTACTTC. Its protein is CASAAGPSYEQYF.